A selection of T cell receptor beta chains follows, all from one sample in a study of cytomegalovirus exposure and HLA in healthy donors. TCRdb's copy holds only in-frame clones and misses some; the assay was immunoSEQ multiplex PCR. Among roughly 220,000 clones listed, 60% to 80% were seen once. Sample: PBMCs. These receptors came from a woman aged 25 to 45 in good health and CMV-seronegative. Each CDR3 is given with its conserved first and last residue. D genes are given only for firm matches. The size field is filled for only some rows; it gives once, few, many or a size class.

>TRBJ2-3|TRBD2|TRBV30|.
TGTGCCTGTACACCCCCGGGACTAGCCGATCTCACAGATACGCAGTATTTT
CACTPPGLADLTDTQYF
>TRBJ2-5|TRBD2|TRBV4-2|.
TGTGCCAGCAGCCAAAGTGGCGGACTAGCGGGAGAAGAGACCCAGTACTTC
CASSQSGGLAGEETQYF
>TRBJ2-7|TRBD1|TRBV18|.
TGTGCCAGCTCCATCATACAGGGGCAGAACTACGAGCAGTACTTC
CASSIIQGQNYEQYF
>TRBJ1-5|.|TRBV6-5|few
TGTGCCAGCAGTTCTCACTCCGGGCAGCCCCAGCATTTT
CASSSHSGQPQHF
>TRBJ1-4|.|TRBV11-2|once
TGTGCCAGCAGCTTAGATGGGGAGAAACTGTTTTTT
CASSLDGEKLFF
>TRBJ2-5|.|TRBV5-5|.
TGTGCCAGCAGCTTGGACCCAGCCTCAGGGACCCAGTACTTC
CASSLDPASGTQYF
>TRBJ2-2|TRBD2|TRBV7-8|.
TGTGCCAGCAGCTATGGCGGGGGATACACCGGGGAGCTGTTTTTT
CASSYGGGYTGELFF
>TRBJ1-1|TRBD1|TRBV4-1|.
TGCGCCAGCAGCCAGGCCCCAGGGGGGAACACTGAAGCTTTCTTT
CASSQAPGGNTEAFF
>TRBJ1-5|TRBD1|TRBV7-8|few
TGTGCCAGCAGCTTGGACAGGAATCAGCCCCAGCATTTT
CASSLDRNQPQHF
>TRBJ2-7|TRBD1|TRBV6-6|.
TGTGCCAGCATGGGGACAGGGTACGGCGAGCAGTACTTC
CASMGTGYGEQYF
>TRBJ1-4|.|TRBV7-9|few
TGTGCCAGCAGCTTGGGGGCCATTAATGAAAAACTGTTTTTT
CASSLGAINEKLFF
>TRBJ2-5|.|TRBV2|.
TGTGCCAGCATTGGAGGGACTCCACAAGAGACCCAGTACTTC
CASIGGTPQETQYF
>TRBJ1-6|TRBD1|TRBV28|.
TGTGCCAGCAGTTTAACGACAGGGGGTAGGTCACCCCTCCACTTT
CASSLTTGGRSPLHF
>TRBJ2-2|.|TRBV5-1|.
TGCGCCAGCAGCCCGAGTTCCGGGACAAGATACACCGGGGAGCTGTTTTTT
CASSPSSGTRYTGELFF
>TRBJ2-7|.|TRBV21-1|once
TGTGCCAGGGACAGCTTGATCTACGAGCAGTACTTC
CARDSLIYEQYF
>TRBJ1-2|TRBD1|TRBV6-5|.
TGTGCCAGCAGTTACTCTGGGACAGCTTATGGCTACACCTTC
CASSYSGTAYGYTF
>TRBJ1-3|.|TRBV27|.
TGTGCCAGCGCGGGGGGGAACGGAAACACCATATATTTT
CASAGGNGNTIYF
>TRBJ1-4|TRBD1|TRBV19|few
TGTGCCAGTAGTTGGGGGGACAGGGACCCGGAAGGTGAAAAACTGTTTTTT
CASSWGDRDPEGEKLFF
>TRBJ1-5|.|TRBV9|.
TGTGCCAGCAGCCCACAGGGTAGCAATCAGCCCCAGCATTTT
CASSPQGSNQPQHF
>TRBJ2-7|TRBD1|TRBV6-1|few
TGTGCCAGCAGTGAACGGACAGGGGTTTCCTACGAGCAGTACTTC
CASSERTGVSYEQYF